This TCR beta chain stems from a study of cytomegalovirus exposure and HLA in healthy donors. Findings and limits, study-wide: Specificity of a few CMV-associated chains for CMV antigens was verified in vitro. In a later analysis, TCR association rates varied by HLA locus: DRB1 most, HLA-C fewest.

Use of 60 Vbeta and 13 Jbeta primers characterized the PCR. Data came from immunoSEQ multiplex PCR; TCRdb stores just in-frame clones and leaves some out. The table shows approximately 100,000 clones, with about 75% occurring only once. Regarding this clone: The target antigen is unknown.

At collection, donors were nominally healthy, but unrecorded immune exposures were probable. In germline, CDR1 is SEHNR, CDR2 FQNEAQ (reference sequence). This CDR3 region has 12 residues. V was clipped by 4 bases and J by 15 bases; unmatched bases: 7. Sequencing was done on a sample of PBMCs. The receptor's source is a man aged 50-59 years in good health and CMV-seronegative. The genes are TRBV7-9 and TRBJ2-1; 9 bases line up with TRBD2. The CDR3 spells CASSSVLAGWFF. The CDR3, as DNA: TGTGCCAGCAGCTCTGTACTAGCGGGCTGGTTCTTC.